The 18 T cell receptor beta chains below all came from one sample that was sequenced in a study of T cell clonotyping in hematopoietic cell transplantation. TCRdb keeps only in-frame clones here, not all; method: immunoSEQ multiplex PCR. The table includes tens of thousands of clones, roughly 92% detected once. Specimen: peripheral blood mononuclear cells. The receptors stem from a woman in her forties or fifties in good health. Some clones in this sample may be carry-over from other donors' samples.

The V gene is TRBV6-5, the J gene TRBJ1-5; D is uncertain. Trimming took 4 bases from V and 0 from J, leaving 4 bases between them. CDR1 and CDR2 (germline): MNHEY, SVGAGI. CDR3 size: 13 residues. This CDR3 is CASSWYSNQPQHF. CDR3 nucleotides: TGTGCCAGCAGTTGGTATAGCAATCAGCCCCAGCATTTT.

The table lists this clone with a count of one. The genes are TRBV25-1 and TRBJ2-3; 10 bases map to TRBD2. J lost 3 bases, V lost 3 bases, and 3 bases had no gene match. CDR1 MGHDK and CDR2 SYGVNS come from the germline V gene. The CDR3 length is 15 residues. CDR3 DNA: TGTGCCAGCAGTGAGAGCGGGGGGGCGACAGATACGCAGTATTTT. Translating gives CASSESGGATDTQYF.

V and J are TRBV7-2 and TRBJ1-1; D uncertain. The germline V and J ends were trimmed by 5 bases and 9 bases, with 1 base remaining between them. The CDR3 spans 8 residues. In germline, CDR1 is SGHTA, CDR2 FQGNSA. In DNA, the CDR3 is TGTGCCAGCAGCCAAGCTTTCTTT. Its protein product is CASSQAFF.

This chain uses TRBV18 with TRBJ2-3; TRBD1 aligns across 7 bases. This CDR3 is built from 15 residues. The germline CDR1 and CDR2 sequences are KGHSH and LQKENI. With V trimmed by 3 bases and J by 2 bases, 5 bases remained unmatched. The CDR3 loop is CASSPPTGNTDTQYF. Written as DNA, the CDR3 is TGTGCCAGCTCACCGCCGACAGGGAACACAGATACGCAGTATTTT.

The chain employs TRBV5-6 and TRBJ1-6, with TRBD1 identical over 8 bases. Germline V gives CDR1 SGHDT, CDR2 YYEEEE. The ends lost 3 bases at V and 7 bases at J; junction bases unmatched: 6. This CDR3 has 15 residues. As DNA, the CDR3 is TGTGCCAGCAGCTCAGGGGGCGGGAGGAATTCACCCCTCCACTTT. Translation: CASSSGGGRNSPLHF. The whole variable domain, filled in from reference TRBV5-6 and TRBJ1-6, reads DAGVTQSPTHLIKTRGQQVTLRCSPKSGHDTVSWYQQALGQGPQFIFQYYEEEERQRGNFPDRFSGHQFPNYSSELNVNALLLGDSALYLCASSSGGGRNSPLHFGNGTRLTVT.

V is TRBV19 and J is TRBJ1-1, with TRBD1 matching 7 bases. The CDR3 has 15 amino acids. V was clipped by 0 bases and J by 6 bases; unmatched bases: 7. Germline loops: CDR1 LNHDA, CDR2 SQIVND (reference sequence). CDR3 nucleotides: TGTGCCAGTAGTATAGACCGAACAGGGGAGGCTGAAGCTTTCTTT. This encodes CASSIDRTGEAEAFF.

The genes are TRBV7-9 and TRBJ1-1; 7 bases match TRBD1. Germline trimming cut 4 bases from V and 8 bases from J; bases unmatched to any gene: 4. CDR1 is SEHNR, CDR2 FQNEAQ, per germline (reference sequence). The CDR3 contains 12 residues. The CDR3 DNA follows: TGTGCCAGCAGCTATGGGACAGAGGAAGCTTTCTTT. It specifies CASSYGTEEAFF.

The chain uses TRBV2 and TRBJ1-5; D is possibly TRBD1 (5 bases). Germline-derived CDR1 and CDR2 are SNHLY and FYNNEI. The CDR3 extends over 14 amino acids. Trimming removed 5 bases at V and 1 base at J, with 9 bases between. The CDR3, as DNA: TGTGCCAGCAGTCCTAGGGGAAGCAATCAGCCCCAGCATTTT. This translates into CASSPRGSNQPQHF.

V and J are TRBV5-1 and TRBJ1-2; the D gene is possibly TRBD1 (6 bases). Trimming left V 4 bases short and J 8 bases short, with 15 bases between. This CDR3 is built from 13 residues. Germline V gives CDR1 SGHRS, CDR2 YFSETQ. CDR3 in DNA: TGCGCCAGCAGCCCTCCGGCAGGGGAGGGCTACACCTTC. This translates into CASSPPAGEGYTF.

The CDR3: CASSQGTVNSPLHF. The CDR3 region has the DNA TGTGCCAGCAGTCAAGGGACGGTAAATTCACCCCTCCACTTT. The chain joins TRBV6-5 to TRBJ1-6, with D tentatively TRBD1 (5 bases). The V gene lost 5 bases and the J gene lost 7 bases, with 12 bases spanning the gap. Germline V lookup: CDR1 MNHEY, CDR2 SVGAGI. The length of the CDR3 is 14 residues.

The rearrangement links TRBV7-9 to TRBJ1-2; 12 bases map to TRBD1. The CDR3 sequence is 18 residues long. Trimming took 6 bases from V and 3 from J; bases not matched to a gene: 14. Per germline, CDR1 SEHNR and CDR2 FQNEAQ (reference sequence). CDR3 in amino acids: CASRRSSGTGGAYYGYTF. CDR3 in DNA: TGTGCCAGCAGACGTAGCTCCGGGACAGGGGGCGCTTACTATGGCTACACCTTC.

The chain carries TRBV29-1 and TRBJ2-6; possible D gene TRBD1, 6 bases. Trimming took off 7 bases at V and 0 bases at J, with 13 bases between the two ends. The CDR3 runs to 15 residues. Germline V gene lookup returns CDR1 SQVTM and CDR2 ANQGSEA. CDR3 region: CSATDSSSGANVLTF. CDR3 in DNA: TGCAGCGCCACGGACAGCAGCTCTGGGGCCAACGTCCTGACTTTC.

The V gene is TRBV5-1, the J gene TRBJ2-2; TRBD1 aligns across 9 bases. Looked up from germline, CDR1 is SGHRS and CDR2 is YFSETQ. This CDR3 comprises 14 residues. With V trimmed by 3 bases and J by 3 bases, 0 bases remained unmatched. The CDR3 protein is CASSWTGDTGELFF. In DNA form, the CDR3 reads TGCGCCAGCAGCTGGACAGGGGACACCGGGGAGCTGTTTTTT.

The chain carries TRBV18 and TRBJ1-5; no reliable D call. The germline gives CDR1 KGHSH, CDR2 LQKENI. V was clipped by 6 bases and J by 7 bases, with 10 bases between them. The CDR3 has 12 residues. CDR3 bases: TGTGCCAGCTCCCCGGAAGGCCAGCCCCAGCATTTT. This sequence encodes CASSPEGQPQHF.

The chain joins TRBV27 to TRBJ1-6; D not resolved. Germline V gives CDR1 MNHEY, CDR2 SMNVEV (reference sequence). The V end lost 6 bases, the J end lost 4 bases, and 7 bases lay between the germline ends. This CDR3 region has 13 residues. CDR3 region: CASRVVYNSPLHF. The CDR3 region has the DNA TGTGCCAGCAGGGTAGTGTATAATTCACCCCTCCACTTT.

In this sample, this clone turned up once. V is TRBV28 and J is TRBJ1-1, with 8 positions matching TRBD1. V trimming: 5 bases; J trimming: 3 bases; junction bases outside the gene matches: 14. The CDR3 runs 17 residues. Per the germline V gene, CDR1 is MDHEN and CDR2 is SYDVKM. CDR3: CASSLTVTGALHTEAFF. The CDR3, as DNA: TGTGCCAGCAGTCTAACGGTGACAGGGGCGCTTCACACTGAAGCTTTCTTT. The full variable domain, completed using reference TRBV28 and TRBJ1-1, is DVKVTQSSRYLVKRTGEKVFLECVQDMDHENMFWYRQDPGLGLRLIYFSYDVKMKEKGDIPEGYSVSREKKERFSLILESASTNQTSMYLCASSLTVTGALHTEAFFGQGTRLTVV.

The CDR3 DNA reads as TGTGCCACTCGCCTCCGGGACAACCAAGAGACCCAGTACTTC. This translates into CATRLRDNQETQYF. The chain carries TRBV10-3 and TRBJ2-5; tentatively, D is TRBD1 (6 bases). Germline V CDR1 and CDR2: ENHRY, SYGVKD. CDR3 length: 14 amino acids. V was trimmed by 10 bases and J by 0 bases, leaving 15 bases between them.

CDR3 sequence: CASSPTFETANYGYTF. CDR3 in DNA: TGTGCCAGCAGCCCGACTTTTGAGACAGCTAACTATGGCTACACCTTC. This chain joins TRBV11-2 and TRBJ1-2; possible D gene TRBD1, 5 bases. Trimming removed 5 bases from V and 0 bases from J, with 16 bases in between. The CDR3 loop spans 16 amino acids. Germline-derived CDR1 and CDR2 are SGHAT and FQNNGV.